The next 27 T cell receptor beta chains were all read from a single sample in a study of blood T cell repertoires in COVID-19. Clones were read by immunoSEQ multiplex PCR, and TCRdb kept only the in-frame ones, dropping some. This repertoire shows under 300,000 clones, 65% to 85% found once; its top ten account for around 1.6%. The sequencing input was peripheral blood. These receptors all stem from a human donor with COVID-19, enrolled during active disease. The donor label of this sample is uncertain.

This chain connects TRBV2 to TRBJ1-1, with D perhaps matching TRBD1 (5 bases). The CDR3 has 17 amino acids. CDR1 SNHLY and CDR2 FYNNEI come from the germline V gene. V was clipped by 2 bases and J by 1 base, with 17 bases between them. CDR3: CASSESTGDSQNTEAFF. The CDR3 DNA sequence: TGTGCCAGCAGTGAATCAACGGGGGACTCCCAGAACACTGAAGCTTTCTTT.

This chain's CDR3 is CASSVGTGNTIYF. Here the CDR3 DNA reads TGTGCCAGCAGCGTAGGGACAGGAAACACCATATATTTT. The gene calls are TRBV9 and TRBJ1-3; D may be TRBD1 (5 bases). CDR1 and CDR2 (germline): SGDLS, YYNGEE. This CDR3 region has 13 residues. Trimming removed 0 bases from V and 4 bases from J, with 5 bases in between.

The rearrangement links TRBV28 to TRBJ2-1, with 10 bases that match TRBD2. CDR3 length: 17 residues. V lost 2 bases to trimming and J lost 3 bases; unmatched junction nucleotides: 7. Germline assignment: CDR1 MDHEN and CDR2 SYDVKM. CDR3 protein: CASSLGGGLAVYNEQFF. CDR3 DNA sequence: TGTGCCAGCAGTTTAGGGGGCGGACTAGCGGTCTACAATGAGCAGTTCTTC.

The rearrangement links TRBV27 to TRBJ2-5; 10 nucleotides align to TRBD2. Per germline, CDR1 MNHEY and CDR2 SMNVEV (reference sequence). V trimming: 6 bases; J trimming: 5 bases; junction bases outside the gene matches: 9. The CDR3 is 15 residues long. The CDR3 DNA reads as TGTGCCAGCAGCCCCGACCTAGCGGGAGCGGAGACCCAGTACTTC. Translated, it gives CASSPDLAGAETQYF.

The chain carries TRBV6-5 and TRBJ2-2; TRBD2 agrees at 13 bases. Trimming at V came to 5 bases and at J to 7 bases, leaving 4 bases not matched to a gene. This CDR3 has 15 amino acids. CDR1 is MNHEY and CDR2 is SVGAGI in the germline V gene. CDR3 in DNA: TGTGCCAGCAGTCGCGGGACTAGCGGGAACGGGGAGCTGTTTTTT. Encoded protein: CASSRGTSGNGELFF.

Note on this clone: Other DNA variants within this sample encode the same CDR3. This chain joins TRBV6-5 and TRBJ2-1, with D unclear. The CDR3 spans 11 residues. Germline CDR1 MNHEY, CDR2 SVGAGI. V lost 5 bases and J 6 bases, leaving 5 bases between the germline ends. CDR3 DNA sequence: TGTGCCAGCAGTCGTTCCAATGAGCAGTTCTTC. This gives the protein CASSRSNEQFF.

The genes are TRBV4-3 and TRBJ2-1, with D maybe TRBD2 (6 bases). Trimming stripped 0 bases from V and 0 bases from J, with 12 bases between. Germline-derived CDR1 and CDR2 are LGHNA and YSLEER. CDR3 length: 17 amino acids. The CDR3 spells CASSQDRRGSSYNEQFF. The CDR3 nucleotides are TGCGCCAGCAGCCAAGATAGGAGGGGAAGCTCCTACAATGAGCAGTTCTTC.

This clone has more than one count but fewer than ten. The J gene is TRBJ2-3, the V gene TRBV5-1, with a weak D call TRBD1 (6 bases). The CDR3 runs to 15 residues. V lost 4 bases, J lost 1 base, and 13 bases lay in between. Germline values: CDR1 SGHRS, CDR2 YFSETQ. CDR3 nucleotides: TGCGCCAGCAGCGTACAGGGCTTTGGCACAGATACGCAGTATTTT. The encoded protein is CASSVQGFGTDTQYF.

CDR3 sequence reads: CASSPSGLAKNIQYF. Written as DNA, the CDR3 is TGTGCCAGCAGCCCTAGCGGTCTAGCCAAAAACATTCAGTACTTC. The chain combines TRBV11-2 with TRBJ2-4, with TRBD2 identical over 7 bases. Losses at the gene ends were 5 bases for V and 0 bases for J; bases not matched to a gene: 4. CDR3 length: 15 residues. Per germline, CDR1 SGHAT and CDR2 FQNNGV.

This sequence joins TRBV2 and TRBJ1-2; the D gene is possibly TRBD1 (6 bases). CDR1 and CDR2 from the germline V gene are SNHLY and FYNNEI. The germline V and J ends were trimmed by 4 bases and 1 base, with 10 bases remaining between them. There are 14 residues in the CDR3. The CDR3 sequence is CASSVKGVNYGYTF. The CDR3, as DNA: TGTGCCAGCAGTGTTAAGGGGGTTAACTATGGCTACACCTTC.

CDR3 residues: CASSSPAGTGMNTEAFF. The CDR3 DNA is TGTGCCAGCAGTTCTCCAGCCGGGACAGGCATGAACACTGAAGCTTTCTTT. The chain recombines TRBV28 with TRBJ1-1, with 8 bases identical to TRBD1. With 4 bases clipped from V and 0 bases from J, the junction kept 10 bases outside the gene matches. From germline, CDR1 is MDHEN and CDR2 SYDVKM. This CDR3 spans 17 amino acids.

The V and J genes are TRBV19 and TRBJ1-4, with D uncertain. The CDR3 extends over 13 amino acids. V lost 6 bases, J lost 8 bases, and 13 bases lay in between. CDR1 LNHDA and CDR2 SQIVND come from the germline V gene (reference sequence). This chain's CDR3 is CASSPRTGEKLFF. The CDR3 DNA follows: TGTGCCAGTAGCCCTCGGACTGGGGAAAAACTGTTTTTT.

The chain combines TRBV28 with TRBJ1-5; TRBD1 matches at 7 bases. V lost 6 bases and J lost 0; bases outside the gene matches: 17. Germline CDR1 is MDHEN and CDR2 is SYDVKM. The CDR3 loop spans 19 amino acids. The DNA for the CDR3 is TGTGCCAGCAGAGTAAGTGGCAGGGGGAACAATTATAGCAATCAGCCCCAGCATTTT. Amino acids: CASRVSGRGNNYSNQPQHF.

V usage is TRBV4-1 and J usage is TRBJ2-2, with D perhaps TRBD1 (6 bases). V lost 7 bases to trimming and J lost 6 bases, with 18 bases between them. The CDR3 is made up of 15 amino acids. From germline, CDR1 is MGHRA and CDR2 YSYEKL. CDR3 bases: TGCGCCAGCAACCTAGGGGACATAGCCTCCGGGGAGCTGTTTTTT. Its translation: CASNLGDIASGELFF.

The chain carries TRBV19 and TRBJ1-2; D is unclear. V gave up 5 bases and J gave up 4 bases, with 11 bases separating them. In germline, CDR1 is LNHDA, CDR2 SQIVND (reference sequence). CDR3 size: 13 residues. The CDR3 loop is CASSVRSSYGYTF. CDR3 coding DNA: TGTGCCAGTAGTGTAAGATCGAGCTATGGCTACACCTTC.

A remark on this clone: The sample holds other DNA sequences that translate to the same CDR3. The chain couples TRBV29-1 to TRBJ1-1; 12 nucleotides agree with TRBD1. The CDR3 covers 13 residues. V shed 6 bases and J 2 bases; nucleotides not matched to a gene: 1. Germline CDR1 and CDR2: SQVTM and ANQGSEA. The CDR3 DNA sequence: TGCAGCGTGGGACAGGGGGCCAACACTGAAGCTTTCTTT. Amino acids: CSVGQGANTEAFF.

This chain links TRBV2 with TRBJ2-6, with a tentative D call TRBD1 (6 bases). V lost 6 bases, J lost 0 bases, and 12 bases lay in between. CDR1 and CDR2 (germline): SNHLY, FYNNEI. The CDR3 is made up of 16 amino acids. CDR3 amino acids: CASRGQIISGANVLTF. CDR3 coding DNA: TGTGCCAGCAGAGGACAGATTATCTCTGGGGCCAACGTCCTGACTTTC.

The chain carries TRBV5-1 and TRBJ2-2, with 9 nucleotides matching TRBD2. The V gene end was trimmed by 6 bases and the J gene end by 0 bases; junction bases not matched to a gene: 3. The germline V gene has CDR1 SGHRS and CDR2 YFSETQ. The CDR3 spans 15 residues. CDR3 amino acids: CASTLAGSNTGELFF. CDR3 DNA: TGCGCCAGCACCCTAGCGGGGTCGAACACCGGGGAGCTGTTTTTT.

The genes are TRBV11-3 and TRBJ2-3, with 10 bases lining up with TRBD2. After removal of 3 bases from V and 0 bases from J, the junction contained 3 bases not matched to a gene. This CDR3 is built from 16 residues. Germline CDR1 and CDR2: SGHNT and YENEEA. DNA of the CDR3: TGTGCCAGCAGCTTCGGTAGCGGGAGGAGCACAGATACGCAGTATTTT. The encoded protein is CASSFGSGRSTDTQYF.

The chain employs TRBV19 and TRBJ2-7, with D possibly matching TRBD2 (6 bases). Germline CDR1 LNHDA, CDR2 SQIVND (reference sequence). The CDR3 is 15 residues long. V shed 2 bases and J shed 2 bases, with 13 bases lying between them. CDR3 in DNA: TGTGCCAGTAGTATAATGGCGGGGCCAACCTACGAGCAGTACTTC. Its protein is CASSIMAGPTYEQYF.

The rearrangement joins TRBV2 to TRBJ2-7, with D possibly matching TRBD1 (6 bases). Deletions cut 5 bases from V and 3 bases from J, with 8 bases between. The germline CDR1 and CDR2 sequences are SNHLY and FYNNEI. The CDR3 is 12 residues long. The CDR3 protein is CASSTGNYEQYF. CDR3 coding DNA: TGTGCCAGCAGTACAGGGAACTACGAGCAGTACTTC.

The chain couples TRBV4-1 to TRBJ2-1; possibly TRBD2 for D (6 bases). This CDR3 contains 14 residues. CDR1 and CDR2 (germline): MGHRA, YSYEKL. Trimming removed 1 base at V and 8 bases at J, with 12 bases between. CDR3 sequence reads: CASSQAPGGDEQFF. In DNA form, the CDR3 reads TGCGCCAGCAGCCAAGCCCCAGGAGGGGATGAGCAGTTCTTC.

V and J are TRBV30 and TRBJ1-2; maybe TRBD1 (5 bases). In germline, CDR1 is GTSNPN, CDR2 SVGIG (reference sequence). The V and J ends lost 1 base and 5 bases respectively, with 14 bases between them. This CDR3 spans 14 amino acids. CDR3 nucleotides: TGTGCCTGGAGTGGGTACGGGGAGGGGTATGGCTACACCTTC. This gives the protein CAWSGYGEGYGYTF.

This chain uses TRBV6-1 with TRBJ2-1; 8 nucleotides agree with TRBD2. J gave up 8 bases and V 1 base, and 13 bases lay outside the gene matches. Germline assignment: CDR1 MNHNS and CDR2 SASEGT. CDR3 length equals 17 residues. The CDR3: CASSEGRTSNRPHEQFF. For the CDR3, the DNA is TGTGCCAGCAGTGAAGGGAGGACTAGCAACCGTCCACATGAGCAGTTCTTC.

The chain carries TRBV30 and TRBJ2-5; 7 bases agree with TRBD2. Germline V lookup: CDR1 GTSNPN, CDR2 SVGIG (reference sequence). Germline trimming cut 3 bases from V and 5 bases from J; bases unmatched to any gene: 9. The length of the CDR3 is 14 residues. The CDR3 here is CAWRRRTRWETQYF. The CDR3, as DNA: TGTGCCTGGAGACGAAGGACTAGATGGGAGACCCAGTACTTC.

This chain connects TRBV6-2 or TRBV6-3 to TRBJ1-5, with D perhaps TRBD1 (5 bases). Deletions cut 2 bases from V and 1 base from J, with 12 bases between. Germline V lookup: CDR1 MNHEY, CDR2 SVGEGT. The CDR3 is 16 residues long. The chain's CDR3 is CASSYRQGNSNQPQHF. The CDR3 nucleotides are TGTGCCAGCAGTTACAGGCAGGGAAACAGCAATCAGCCCCAGCATTTT.

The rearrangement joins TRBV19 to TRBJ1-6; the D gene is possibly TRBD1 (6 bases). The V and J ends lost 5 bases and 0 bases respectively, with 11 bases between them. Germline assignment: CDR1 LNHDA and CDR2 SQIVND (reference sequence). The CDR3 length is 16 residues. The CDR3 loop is CASSHREGSYNSPLHF. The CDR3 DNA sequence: TGTGCCAGTAGTCACAGGGAGGGCTCCTATAATTCACCCCTCCACTTT.